This T cell receptor beta chain appears in the sequencing data of a study of T cells after yellow fever vaccination. Only a few counts were recorded for this clonotype. The germline gives CDR1 LGHNA, CDR2 YNFKEQ. V dropped 0 bases and J dropped 1 base, with 10 bases sitting between them. The CDR3 has 16 residues. TCRdb reprocessed the 5' RACE reads via MiXCR and lists one record per CDR3 protein. The table records some 320,000 distinct CDR3 sequences, about 4% of them present only once. The sequenced sample was PBMCs, obtained 5 days after the yellow fever booster vaccination. The clonotype was recovered from a man aged 18 to 29 who received the YFV17D yellow fever vaccine. The gene calls are TRBV4-2 and TRBJ2-1; the D gene is possibly TRBD2 (6 bases). CDR3 sequence reads: CASSQDTRGSYNEQFF. CDR3 DNA: TGTGCCAGCAGCCAAGATACTCGGGGGTCCTACAATGAGCAGTTCTTC.